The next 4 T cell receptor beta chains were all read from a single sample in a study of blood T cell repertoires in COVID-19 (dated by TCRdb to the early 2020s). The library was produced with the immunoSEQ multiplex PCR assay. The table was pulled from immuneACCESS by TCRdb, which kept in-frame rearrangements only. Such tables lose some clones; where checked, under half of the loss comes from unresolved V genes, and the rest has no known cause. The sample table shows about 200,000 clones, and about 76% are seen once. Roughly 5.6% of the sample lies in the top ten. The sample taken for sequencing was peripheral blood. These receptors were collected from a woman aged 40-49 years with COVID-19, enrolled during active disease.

The DNA of the CDR3 is TGTGCCAGCAGCTTAGCGCCCCAGGCCTACGAGCAGTACTTC. Translating gives CASSLAPQAYEQYF. V is TRBV7-2 and J is TRBJ2-7; the D is unclear. CDR3 length: 14 residues. V lost 0 bases to trimming and J lost 2 bases, with 8 bases between them. Germline assignment: CDR1 SGHTA and CDR2 FQGNSA.

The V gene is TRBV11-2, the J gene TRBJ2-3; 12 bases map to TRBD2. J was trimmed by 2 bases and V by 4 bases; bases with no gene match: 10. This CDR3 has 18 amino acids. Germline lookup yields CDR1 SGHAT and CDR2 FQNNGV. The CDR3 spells CASSSGVGLAGNTDTQYF. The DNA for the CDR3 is TGTGCCAGCAGCTCTGGAGTAGGACTAGCGGGAAACACAGATACGCAGTATTTT.

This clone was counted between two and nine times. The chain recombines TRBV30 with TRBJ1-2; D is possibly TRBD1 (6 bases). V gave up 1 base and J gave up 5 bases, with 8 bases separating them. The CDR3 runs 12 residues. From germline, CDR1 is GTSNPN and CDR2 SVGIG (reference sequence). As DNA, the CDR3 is TGTGCCTGGAGTGAGCAGGGGTATGGCTACACCTTC. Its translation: CAWSEQGYGYTF.

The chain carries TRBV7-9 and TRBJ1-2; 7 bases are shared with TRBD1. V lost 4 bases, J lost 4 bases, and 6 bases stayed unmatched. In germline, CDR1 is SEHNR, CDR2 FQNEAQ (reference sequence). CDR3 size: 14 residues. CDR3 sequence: CASSSQGQLYGYTF. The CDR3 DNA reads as TGTGCCAGCAGCTCTCAGGGACAGCTCTATGGCTACACCTTC.